The sequence of this T cell receptor beta chain was determined in a study of vaccination effects on CD4 cells after COVID-19. CD4+ T cells specific for antigen were expanded with viral peptide pools by the ViraFEST assay before sequencing. It was after approximately 11 days of culture that CD4+ T cells were isolated. Vaccination of participants consisted of two doses of either the BNT162b2 or mRNA-1273 vaccine. It was with about 10 IU/ml IL-2 and around 10 ug/ml peptides that more than 1.5 million PBMC per well were cultured. Study-level findings and limits: Infection- and vaccine-induced clones contracted markedly late after vaccination.

V lost 2 bases and J 4 bases, leaving 9 bases between the germline ends. The CDR3 contains 14 residues. CDR1 and CDR2 from the germline V gene are SGHTS and YDEGEE. The sample holds a few counts of this clone. Its antigen remains unknown. TCRdb's table, derived via immunoSEQ multiplex PCR, lists solely in-frame clones and lacks some. Altogether some 70,000 clones are present, 70% to 90% being singletons, with the ten largest covering 1% to 1.5%. The TCR originated in a human donor who received a COVID-19 vaccine. Source: CD4+ T cells from PBMCs cultured with HCoV-229E spike peptides, taken after COVID-19 vaccination. The gene calls are TRBV5-8 and TRBJ1-4, with D hard to call. CDR3 coding DNA: TGTGCCAGCAGCTTCGGCAGCAGTAATGAAAAACTGTTTTTT. Translated: CASSFGSSNEKLFF.